One sample yielded the 9 T cell receptor beta chains listed below, sequenced in a study of blood T cell repertoires in COVID-19. Some clones are missing from TCRdb's copy, which holds only in-frame ones; the method was immunoSEQ multiplex PCR. This sample carries 200,000 to 250,000 clones, roughly four fifths of them seen once, and the ten largest clones take roughly 2.4%. Sequencing was carried out using peripheral blood. These receptors all stem from a woman aged 55-69 years with acute or convalescent COVID-19.

The chain joins TRBV7-9 to TRBJ2-7, with D perhaps TRBD2 (6 bases). V was trimmed by 5 bases and J by 3 bases, leaving 14 bases between them. This CDR3 spans 14 amino acids. Germline V gene data show CDR1 as SEHNR and CDR2 as FQNEAQ (reference sequence). CDR3 residues: CASSRTGLIYEQYF. DNA for the CDR3: TGTGCCAGCAGCCGCACTGGACTAATCTACGAGCAGTACTTC.

J is TRBJ2-7 and V is TRBV6-2 or TRBV6-3, with 7 bases that match TRBD1. Trimming cost V 6 bases and J 3 bases; bases outside gene matches: 2. Germline V gene sequence: CDR1 MNHEY, CDR2 SVGEGT. The CDR3 covers 12 residues. The CDR3 loop reads CASSRDSYEQYF. The CDR3 nucleotides are TGTGCCAGCAGCCGGGACAGCTACGAGCAGTACTTC.

This clone has only one observation. The chain links TRBV2 to TRBJ1-4; D is uncertain. This CDR3 is 13 amino acids long. The germline gives CDR1 SNHLY, CDR2 FYNNEI. V dropped 6 bases and J dropped 8 bases, with 13 bases sitting between them. In DNA, the CDR3 is TGTGCCAGCAGCGCGAGGCGTGGGGAAAAACTGTTTTTT. It is translated as CASSARRGEKLFF.

The chain joins TRBV4-2 to TRBJ1-3; D is unclear. Trimming pared 7 bases from V and 0 bases from J, leaving 10 bases between. The CDR3 length is 14 residues. Germline CDR1 and CDR2: LGHNA and YNFKEQ. For the CDR3, the DNA is TGTGCCAGCACCCTCACGAGCTCTGGAAACACCATATATTTT. It is translated as CASTLTSSGNTIYF.

V usage is TRBV3-1 (or the pseudogene TRBV3-2) and J usage is TRBJ2-5; D possibly corresponds to TRBD1 (6 bases). The CDR3 has 15 amino acids. Trimming pared 4 bases from V and 5 bases from J, leaving 17 bases between. Germline V gene lookup returns CDR1 LGHDT and CDR2 YNNKEL (reference sequence). This chain's CDR3 is CASSRWSQGTETQYF. The CDR3 region has the DNA TGTGCCAGCAGCCGATGGAGTCAGGGGACGGAGACCCAGTACTTC.

The rearrangement links TRBV18 to TRBJ2-1; TRBD1 might be the D (6 bases). This CDR3 has 13 residues. V was shortened by 3 bases and J by 8 bases, with 11 bases between the two germline ends. Looked up from germline, CDR1 is KGHSH and CDR2 is LQKENI. The CDR3 sequence is CASSPWGPDEQFF. Here the CDR3 DNA reads TGTGCCAGCTCACCGTGGGGGCCGGATGAGCAGTTCTTC.

The chain links TRBV19 to TRBJ1-1; D perhaps matches TRBD1 (6 bases). CDR3 length: 13 amino acids. Between the trimmed V and J ends, which lost 5 bases and 7 bases, there was a span of 14 bases. Per germline, CDR1 LNHDA and CDR2 SQIVND (reference sequence). The CDR3 region is CASSRDRRFEAFF. As DNA, the CDR3 is TGTGCCAGTAGTCGTGACAGGCGATTTGAAGCTTTCTTT.

The table lists this clone with many counts. The chain has TRBV9 and TRBJ2-2; tentatively, D is TRBD2 (6 bases). Germline V gene data show CDR1 as SGDLS and CDR2 as YYNGEE. The ends were cut back, 3 bases at V and 6 bases at J, with 18 bases in the middle. CDR3 size: 16 residues. As DNA, the CDR3 is TGTGCCAGCAGCGGGCAAGCCGGGGGTTTTCCCGGGGAGCTGTTTTTT. Translated: CASSGQAGGFPGELFF.

The chain has TRBV15 and TRBJ1-2, with TRBD1 as a possible D gene (5 bases). Germline V gene data show CDR1 as LNHNV and CDR2 as YYDKDF (reference sequence). The CDR3 loop spans 14 amino acids. Deletions cut 1 base from V and 4 bases from J, with 10 bases between. CDR3: CATSRGQGGYGYTF. The CDR3 coding sequence is TGTGCCACCAGCAGAGGCCAGGGAGGCTATGGCTACACCTTC.